The 7 T cell receptor beta chains listed next were all sequenced from one sample in a study of regulatory T cells in long-lasting Graves disease. Through Arm-PCR of CDR3 regions and iRepertoire HTBI primers, TCR beta libraries were built. TCRdb reprocessed the multiplex PCR reads via MiXCR and lists one record per CDR3 protein. The sample yields over 650,000 distinct CDR3 sequences, around 30% seen once. Time point here: persistent/refractory GD, antithyroid drugs over 5 years with positive TRAb. Making the TCR library involved RNA that had been extracted from PBMCs. Specimen: peripheral blood mononuclear cells (PBMCs), collected when the disease was refractory, from a patient treated with antithyroid drugs. These receptors were taken from a female donor with Graves disease.

This clonotype was recorded many times. V is TRBV12-3 or TRBV12-4 and J is TRBJ2-1, with 7 nucleotides matching TRBD2. Trimming at V came to 6 bases and at J to 1 base, leaving 6 bases not matched to a gene. The CDR3 runs to 15 residues. The CDR3 nucleotides read TGTGCCAGCAGCCTCGGGGGGAATTCCTACAATGAGCAGTTCTTC. Amino acids: CASSLGGNSYNEQFF.

The chain has TRBV11-2 and TRBJ2-3; 14 nucleotides match TRBD2. J was trimmed by 4 bases and V by 4 bases; bases with no gene match: 7. The CDR3 loop spans 17 amino acids. The V gene's germline CDR1 is SGHAT and CDR2 FQNNGV. CDR3 residues: CASSSGLAGEEADTQYF. CDR3 in DNA: TGTGCCAGCAGCTCGGGACTAGCGGGAGAGGAGGCAGATACGCAGTATTTT. Full variable domain (missing parts from reference TRBV11-2 and TRBJ2-3): EAGVAQSPRYKIIEKRQSVAFWCNPISGHATLYWYQQILGQGPKLLIQFQNNGVVDDSQLPKDRFSAERLKGVDSTLKIQPAKLEDSAVYLCASSSGLAGEEADTQYFGPGTRLTVL.

This clonotype was observed at least ten times. The chain carries TRBV20-1 and TRBJ2-5; D is unresolved. The ends were cut back, 0 bases at V and 2 bases at J, with 10 bases in the middle. CDR3 length: 14 amino acids. The germline V gene has CDR1 DFQATT and CDR2 SNEGSKA (reference sequence). The CDR3 loop is CSARDYRIQETQYF. The CDR3 DNA reads as TGCAGTGCTAGAGATTATCGGATACAAGAGACCCAGTACTTC.

The rearrangement joins TRBV19 to TRBJ1-1; a weak D match, TRBD1 (5 bases). Germline CDR1 reads LNHDA; CDR2 reads SQIVND (reference sequence). The length of the CDR3 is 15 residues. Trimming removed 4 bases from V and 3 bases from J, with 15 bases in between. This chain's CDR3 is CASSTTRQFYTEAFF. DNA for the CDR3: TGTGCCAGTAGTACAACACGACAGTTTTACACTGAAGCTTTCTTT.

This clonotype was seen at least ten times. The rearrangement uses TRBV28 and TRBJ1-2, with D tentatively TRBD1 (5 bases). CDR1 MDHEN and CDR2 SYDVKM come from the germline V gene. V shed 5 bases and J shed 3 bases, with 19 bases lying between them. The CDR3 totals 16 residues. Written as DNA, the CDR3 is TGTGCCAGCAGTCCTCCGGGTCAGGGTTTTCACTATGGCTACACCTTC. It translates to CASSPPGQGFHYGYTF.

In regard to this clonotype: Being one base from a much bigger clone, this may be a read error. V usage is TRBV29-1 and J usage is TRBJ2-7; 8 nucleotides match TRBD2. The CDR3 runs 13 residues. CDR1 is SQVTM, CDR2 ANQGSEA, per germline. V was pared by 1 base and J by 4 bases, with 3 bases of the junction left unmatched. The CDR3 nucleotides read TGCAGCGTTGAAGGGAGCGGGAGTTACGAGCAGTACTTC. Amino acids: CSVEGSGSYEQYF.

The rearrangement uses TRBV29-1 and TRBJ1-2; TRBD1 might be the D (5 bases). V was cut by 3 bases and J by 0 bases, with 11 bases left in between. This CDR3 has 14 amino acids. Germline V gene sequence: CDR1 SQVTM, CDR2 ANQGSEA. CDR3 coding DNA: TGCAGCGTTGAGAAGGGCAGGGCTAACTATGGCTACACCTTC. Its translation is CSVEKGRANYGYTF.